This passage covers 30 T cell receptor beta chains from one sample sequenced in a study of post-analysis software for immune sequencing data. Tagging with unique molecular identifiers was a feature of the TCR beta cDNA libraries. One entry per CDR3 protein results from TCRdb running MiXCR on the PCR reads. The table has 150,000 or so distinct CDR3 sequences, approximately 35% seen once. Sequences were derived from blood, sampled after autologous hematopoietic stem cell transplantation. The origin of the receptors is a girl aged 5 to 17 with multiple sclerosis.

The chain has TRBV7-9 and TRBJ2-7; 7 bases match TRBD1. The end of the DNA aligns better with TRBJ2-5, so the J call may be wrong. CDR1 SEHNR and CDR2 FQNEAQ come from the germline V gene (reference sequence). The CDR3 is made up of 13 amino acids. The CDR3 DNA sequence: TGTGCCAGCAGCGACGGGTCAGGGGGGACCCAGTACTTC. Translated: CASSDGSGGTQYF.

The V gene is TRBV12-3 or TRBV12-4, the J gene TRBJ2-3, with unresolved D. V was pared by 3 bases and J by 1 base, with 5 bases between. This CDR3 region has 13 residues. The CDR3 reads CASSFPGTDTQYF. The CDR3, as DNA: TGTGCCAGCAGTTTTCCGGGCACAGATACGCAGTATTTT.

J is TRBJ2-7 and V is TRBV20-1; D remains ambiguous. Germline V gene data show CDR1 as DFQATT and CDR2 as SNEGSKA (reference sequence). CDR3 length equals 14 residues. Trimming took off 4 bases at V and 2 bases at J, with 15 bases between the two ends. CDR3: CSATPERSPYEQYF. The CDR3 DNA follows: TGCAGTGCTACCCCTGAACGCTCTCCCTACGAGCAGTACTTC.

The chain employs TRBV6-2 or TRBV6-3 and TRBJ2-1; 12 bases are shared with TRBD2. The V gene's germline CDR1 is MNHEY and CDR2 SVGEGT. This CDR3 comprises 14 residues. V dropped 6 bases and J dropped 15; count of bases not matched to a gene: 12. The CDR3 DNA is TGTGCCAGCAGCCCCCAGACTAGCGGGAGACAGACGTTCTTC. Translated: CASSPQTSGRQTFF.

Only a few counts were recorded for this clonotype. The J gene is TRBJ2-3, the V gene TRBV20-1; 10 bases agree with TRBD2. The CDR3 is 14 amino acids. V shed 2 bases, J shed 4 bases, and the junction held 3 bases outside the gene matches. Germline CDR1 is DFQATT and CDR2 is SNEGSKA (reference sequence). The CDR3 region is CSARLAGVADTQYF. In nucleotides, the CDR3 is TGCAGTGCTAGACTAGCGGGAGTCGCAGATACGCAGTATTTT.

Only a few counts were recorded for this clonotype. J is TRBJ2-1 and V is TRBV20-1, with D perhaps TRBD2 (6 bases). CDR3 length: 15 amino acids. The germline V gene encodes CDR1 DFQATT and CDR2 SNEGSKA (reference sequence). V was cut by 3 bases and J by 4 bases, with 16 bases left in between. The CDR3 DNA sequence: TGCAGTGCTAGCCGTTCGGGGGAGAGGTACAATGAGCAGTTCTTC. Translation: CSASRSGERYNEQFF.

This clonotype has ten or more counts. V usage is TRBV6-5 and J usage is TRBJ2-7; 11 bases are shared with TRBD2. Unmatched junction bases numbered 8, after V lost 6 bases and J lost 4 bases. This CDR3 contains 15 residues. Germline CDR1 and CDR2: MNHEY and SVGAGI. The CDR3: CASRLAGGGSYEQYF. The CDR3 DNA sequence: TGTGCCAGCAGGCTAGCGGGAGGCGGCTCGTACGAGCAGTACTTC.

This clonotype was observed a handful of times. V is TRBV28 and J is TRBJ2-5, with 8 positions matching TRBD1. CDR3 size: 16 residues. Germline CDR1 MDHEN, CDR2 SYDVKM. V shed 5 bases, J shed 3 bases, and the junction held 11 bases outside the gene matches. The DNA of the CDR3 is TGTGCCAGCAGTGTCACAGCACAGGGGGGAGAAGAGACCCAGTACTTC. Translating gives CASSVTAQGGEETQYF.

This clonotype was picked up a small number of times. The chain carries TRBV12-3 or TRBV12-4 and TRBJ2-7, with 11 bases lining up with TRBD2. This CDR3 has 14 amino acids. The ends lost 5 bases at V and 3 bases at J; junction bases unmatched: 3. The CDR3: CASSPSGRSYEQYF. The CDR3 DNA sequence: TGTGCCAGCAGTCCTAGCGGGAGGAGCTACGAGCAGTACTTC.

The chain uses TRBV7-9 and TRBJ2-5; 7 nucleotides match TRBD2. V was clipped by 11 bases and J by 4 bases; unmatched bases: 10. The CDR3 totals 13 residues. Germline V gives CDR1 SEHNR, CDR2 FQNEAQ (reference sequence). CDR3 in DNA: TGTGCCGTTGGGGGGGAGCCCCGAGAGACCCAGTACTTC. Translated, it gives CAVGGEPRETQYF.

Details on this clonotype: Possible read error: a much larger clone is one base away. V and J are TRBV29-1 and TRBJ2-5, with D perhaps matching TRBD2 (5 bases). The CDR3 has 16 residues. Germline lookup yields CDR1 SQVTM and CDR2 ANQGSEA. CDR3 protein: CGVEFWAGGIQETQYF. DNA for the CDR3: TGCGGCGTTGAATTTTGGGCGGGTGGGATCCAAGAGACCCAGTACTTC. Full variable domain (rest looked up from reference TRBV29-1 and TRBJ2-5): SAVISQKPSRDICQRGTSLTIQCQVDSQVTMMFWYRQQPGQSLTLIATANQGSEATYESGFVIDKFPISRPNLTFSTLTVSNMSPEDSSIYLCGVEFWAGGIQETQYFGPGTRLLVL.

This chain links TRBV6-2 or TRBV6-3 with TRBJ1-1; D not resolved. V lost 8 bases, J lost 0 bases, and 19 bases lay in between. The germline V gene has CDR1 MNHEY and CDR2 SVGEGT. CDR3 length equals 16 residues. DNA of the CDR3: TGTGCCAGCTCAGGAGGGTCCCCCTCCCTGAACACTGAAGCTTTCTTT. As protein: CASSGGSPSLNTEAFF.

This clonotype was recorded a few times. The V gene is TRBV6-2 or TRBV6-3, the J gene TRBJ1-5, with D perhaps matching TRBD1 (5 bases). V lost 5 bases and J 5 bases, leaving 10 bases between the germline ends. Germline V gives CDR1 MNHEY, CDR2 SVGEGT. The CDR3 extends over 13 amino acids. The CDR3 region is CASSDSRDQPQHF. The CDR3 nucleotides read TGTGCCAGCAGTGACAGCCGAGATCAGCCCCAGCATTTT.

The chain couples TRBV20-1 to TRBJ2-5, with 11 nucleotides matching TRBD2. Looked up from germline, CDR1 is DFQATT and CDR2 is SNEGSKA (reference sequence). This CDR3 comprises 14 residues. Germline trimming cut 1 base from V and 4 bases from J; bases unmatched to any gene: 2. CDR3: CSARGLAGIETQYF. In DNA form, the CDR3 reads TGCAGTGCTAGAGGACTAGCGGGGATAGAGACCCAGTACTTC.

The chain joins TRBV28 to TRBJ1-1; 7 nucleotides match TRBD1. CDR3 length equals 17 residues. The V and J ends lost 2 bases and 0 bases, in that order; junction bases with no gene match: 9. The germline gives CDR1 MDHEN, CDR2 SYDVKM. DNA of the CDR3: TGTGCCAGCAGTTTAAATCTCCGGGACAGATTGAACACTGAAGCTTTCTTT. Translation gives CASSLNLRDRLNTEAFF.

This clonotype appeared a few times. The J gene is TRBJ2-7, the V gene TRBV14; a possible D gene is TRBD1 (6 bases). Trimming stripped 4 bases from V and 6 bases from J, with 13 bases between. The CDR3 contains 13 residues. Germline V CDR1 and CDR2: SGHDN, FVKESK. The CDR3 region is CASSPTRGGEQYF. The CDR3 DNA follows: TGTGCCAGCAGCCCGACCAGGGGTGGCGAGCAGTACTTC.

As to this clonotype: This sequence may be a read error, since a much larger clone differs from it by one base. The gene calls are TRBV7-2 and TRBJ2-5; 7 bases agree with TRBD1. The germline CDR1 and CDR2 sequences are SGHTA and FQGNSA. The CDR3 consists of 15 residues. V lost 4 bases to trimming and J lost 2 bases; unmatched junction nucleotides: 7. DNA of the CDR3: TGTGCCAGCAGCTCACGTAGACAGGGACAAGAGACCCAGTACTTC. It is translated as CASSSRRQGQETQYF.

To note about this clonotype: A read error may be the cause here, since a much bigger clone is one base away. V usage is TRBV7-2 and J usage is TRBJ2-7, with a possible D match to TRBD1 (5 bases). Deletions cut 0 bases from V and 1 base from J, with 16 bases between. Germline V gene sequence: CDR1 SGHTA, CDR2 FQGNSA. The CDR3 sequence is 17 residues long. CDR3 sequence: CASSLAPTPGQSYEQYF. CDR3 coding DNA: TGTGCCAGCAGCTTAGCCCCCACTCCAGGGCAATCCTACGAGCAGTACTTC. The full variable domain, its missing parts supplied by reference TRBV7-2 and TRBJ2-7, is GAGVSQSPSNKVTEKGKDVELRCDPISGHTALYWYRQSLGQGLEFLIYFQGNSAPDKSGLPSDRFSAERTGGSVSTLTIQRTQQEDSAVYLCASSLAPTPGQSYEQYFGPGTRLTVT.

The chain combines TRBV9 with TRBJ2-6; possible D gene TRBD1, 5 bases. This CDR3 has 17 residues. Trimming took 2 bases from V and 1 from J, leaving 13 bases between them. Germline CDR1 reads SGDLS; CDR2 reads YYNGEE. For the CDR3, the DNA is TGTGCCAGCAGCGTGGACACGGCCCTTTCTGGGGCCAACGTCCTGACTTTC. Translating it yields CASSVDTALSGANVLTF.

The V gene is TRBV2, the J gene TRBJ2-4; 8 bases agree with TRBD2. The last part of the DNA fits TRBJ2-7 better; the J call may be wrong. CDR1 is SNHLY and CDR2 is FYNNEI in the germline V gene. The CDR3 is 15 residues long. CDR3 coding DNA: TGTGCAGACCAGTTGGACAGCGGGAGTCCCTACGAGCAGTACTTC. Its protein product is CADQLDSGSPYEQYF.

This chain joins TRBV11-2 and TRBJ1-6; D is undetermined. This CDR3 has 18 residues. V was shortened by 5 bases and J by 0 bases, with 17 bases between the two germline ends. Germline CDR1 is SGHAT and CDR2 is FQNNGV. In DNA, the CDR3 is TGTGCCAGCAGCACAACCGCGGGGATGGGCTCCTATAATTCACCCCTCCACTTT. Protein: CASSTTAGMGSYNSPLHF.

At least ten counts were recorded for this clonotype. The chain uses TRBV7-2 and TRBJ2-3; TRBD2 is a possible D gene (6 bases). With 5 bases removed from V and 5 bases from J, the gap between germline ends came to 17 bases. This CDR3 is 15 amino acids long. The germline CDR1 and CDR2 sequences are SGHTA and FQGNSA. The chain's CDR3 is CASSNTGGPRDTQYF. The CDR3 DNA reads TGTGCCAGCAGCAATACTGGAGGGCCGAGAGATACGCAGTATTTT.

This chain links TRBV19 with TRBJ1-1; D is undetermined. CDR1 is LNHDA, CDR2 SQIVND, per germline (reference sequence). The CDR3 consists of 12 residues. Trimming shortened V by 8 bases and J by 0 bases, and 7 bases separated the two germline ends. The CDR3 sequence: CASRGLNTEAFF. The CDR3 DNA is TGTGCCAGTCGCGGATTGAACACTGAAGCTTTCTTT.

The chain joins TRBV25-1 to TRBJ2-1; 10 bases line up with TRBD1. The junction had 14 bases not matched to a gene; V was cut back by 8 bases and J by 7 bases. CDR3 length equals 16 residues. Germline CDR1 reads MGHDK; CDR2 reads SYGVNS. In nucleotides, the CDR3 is TGTGCCAGCCAAACCTCATGGACAGGGGGAGGGAATGAGCAGTTCTTC. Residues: CASQTSWTGGGNEQFF.

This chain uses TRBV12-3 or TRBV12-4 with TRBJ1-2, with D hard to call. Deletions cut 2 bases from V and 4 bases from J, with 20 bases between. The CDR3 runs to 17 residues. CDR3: CASSLIVGPGLGYGYTF. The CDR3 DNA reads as TGTGCCAGCAGTTTAATTGTCGGTCCGGGGTTGGGCTATGGCTACACCTTC.

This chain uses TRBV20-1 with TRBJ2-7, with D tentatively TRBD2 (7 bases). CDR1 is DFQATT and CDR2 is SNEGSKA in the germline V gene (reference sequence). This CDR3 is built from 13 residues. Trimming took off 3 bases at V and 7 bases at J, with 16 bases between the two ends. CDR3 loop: CSASVGGRWEQYF. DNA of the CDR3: TGCAGTGCTAGTGTCGGGGGGCGATGGGAGCAGTACTTC.

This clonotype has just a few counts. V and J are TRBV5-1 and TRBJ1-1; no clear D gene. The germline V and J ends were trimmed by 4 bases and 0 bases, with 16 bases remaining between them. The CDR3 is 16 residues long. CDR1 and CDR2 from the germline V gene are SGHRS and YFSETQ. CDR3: CASSIPGGSMNTEAFF. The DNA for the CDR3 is TGCGCCAGCAGCATCCCCGGAGGGTCTATGAACACTGAAGCTTTCTTT.

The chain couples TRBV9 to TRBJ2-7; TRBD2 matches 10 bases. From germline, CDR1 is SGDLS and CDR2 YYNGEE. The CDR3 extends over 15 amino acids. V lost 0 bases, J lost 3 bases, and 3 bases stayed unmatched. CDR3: CASSVEPSGSYEQYF. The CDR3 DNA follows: TGTGCCAGCAGCGTAGAGCCTAGCGGGAGCTACGAGCAGTACTTC.

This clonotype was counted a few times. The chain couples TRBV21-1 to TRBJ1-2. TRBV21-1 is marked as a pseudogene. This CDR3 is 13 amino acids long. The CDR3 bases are TGTGCCGGTGGACGGTTTTTTCTCTATGGCTACACCTTC. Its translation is CAGGRFFLYGYTF.

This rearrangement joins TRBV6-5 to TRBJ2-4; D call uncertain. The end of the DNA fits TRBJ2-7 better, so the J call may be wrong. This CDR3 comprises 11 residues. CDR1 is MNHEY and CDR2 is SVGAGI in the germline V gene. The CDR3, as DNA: TGTGCCACCTTTGGGGCCTACGAGCAGTACTTC. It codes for CATFGAYEQYF.